This T cell receptor (beta chain) appears in the sequencing data of a study of T-cell reconstitution after alpha-beta-depleted transplantation in children. CDR3 length: 15 amino acids. V dropped 3 bases and J dropped 5; count of bases not matched to a gene: 9. Per germline, CDR1 SGDLS and CDR2 YYNGEE. Preparation of the TCRbeta library used unique molecular identifiers. TCRdb re-called the PCR reads with MiXCR, one entry per CDR3 protein. The sample includes about 200,000 distinct CDR3 sequences, about 7% of them seen just once. The chain combines TRBV9 with TRBJ2-3; 7 nucleotides line up with TRBD1. This clonotype was sampled from a boy aged 2 to 10 with acute lymphoblastic leukemia, due to receive a stem cell transplant. Material: PBMCs, obtained before TCRalphabeta/CD19-depleted stem cell transplant. CDR3 nucleotide sequence: TGTGCCAGCAGCGAGGAGGACAGGAGCCGAGATACGCAGTATTTT. This sequence encodes CASSEEDRSRDTQYF.